These 16 T cell receptor beta chains came from one sample sequenced in a study of human T cells and chemical hapten exposure (dated by TCRdb to the early 2020s). Library method: 5' RACE. The instrument given in TCRdb is Illumina MiSeq. TCRdb reanalyzed the raw reads on its own, using fastp at Q25 for trimming and MiXCR for clone calling, and kept in-frame beta chains. Rows merge per CDR3 protein into single entries with the most common DNA and genes. The sample table records 95,000 to 120,000 distinct CDR3 sequences; roughly 18% of these occur just once. Of the sample, 2.8% falls within the top ten clones. Unfractionated whole blood was collected in Tempus Blood RNA tubes, and total RNA was extracted from that blood. These receptors originate from a human donor in good health.

This clonotype has more than one count but fewer than ten. The chain couples TRBV5-1 to TRBJ1-2; D is ambiguous. The germline V and J ends were trimmed by 4 bases and 4 bases, with 11 bases remaining between them. The CDR3 contains 13 residues. Germline V gives CDR1 SGHRS, CDR2 YFSETQ. CDR3 sequence reads: CASSTSAPYGYTF. The CDR3 DNA reads TGCGCCAGCAGCACATCGGCACCCTATGGCTACACCTTC.

J is TRBJ2-5 and V is TRBV27; 10 bases align to TRBD2. CDR1 is MNHEY and CDR2 is SMNVEV in the germline V gene (reference sequence). The length of the CDR3 is 15 residues. V shed 5 bases, J shed 2 bases, and the junction held 5 bases outside the gene matches. In nucleotides, the CDR3 is TGTGCCAGCAGTCCCCTAGCGGGAGCTCAAGAGACCCAGTACTTC. Translated: CASSPLAGAQETQYF.

CDR3 nucleotides: TGTGCCAGCAGCTCGTCTCCCGGGACGGTGGCTGGCAATCAGCCCCAGCATTTT. This translates into CASSSSPGTVAGNQPQHF. The V call is TRBV7-2, the J call TRBJ1-5, with D possibly TRBD1 on 5 matching bases. Trimming pared 4 bases from V and 2 bases from J, leaving 21 bases between. Germline loops: CDR1 SGHTA, CDR2 FQGNSA. The CDR3 is 18 amino acids.

The chain is built from TRBV6-2 or TRBV6-3 and TRBJ1-2; D is undetermined. V was trimmed by 5 bases and J by 5 bases, leaving 12 bases between them. Germline V gene lookup returns CDR1 MNHEY and CDR2 SVGEGT. The CDR3 consists of 13 residues. CDR3 DNA sequence: TGTGCCAGCAGTGACCCTACCTCTTATGGCTACACCTTC. It codes for CASSDPTSYGYTF.

This clonotype came up a few times. The gene calls are TRBV5-1 and TRBJ2-7, with TRBD1 as a possible D gene (8 bases). Germline V gene sequence: CDR1 SGHRS, CDR2 YFSETQ. The CDR3 covers 15 residues. The germline V and J ends were trimmed by 4 bases and 0 bases, with 14 bases remaining between them. The CDR3 DNA reads TGCGCCAGCAGCGCGGGGGACAGGACCTCCTACGAGCAGTACTTC. As protein: CASSAGDRTSYEQYF.

V gene TRBV5-8 combines with J gene TRBJ2-2, with TRBD1 matching over 10 bases. CDR1 is SGHTS, CDR2 YDEGEE, per germline. The ends lost 4 bases at V and 4 bases at J; junction bases unmatched: 4. This CDR3 region has 15 residues. The CDR3 DNA reads TGTGCCAGCAGCCCGGGACAGGGGAGCACCGGGGAGCTGTTTTTT. It is translated as CASSPGQGSTGELFF.

The J gene is TRBJ2-3, the V gene TRBV5-1; D remains unclear. Deletions cut 4 bases from V and 4 bases from J, with 7 bases between. Germline CDR1 is SGHRS and CDR2 is YFSETQ. CDR3 length: 12 amino acids. CDR3 residues: CASSRDPDTQYF. CDR3 sequence (DNA): TGCGCCAGCAGCCGCGACCCAGATACGCAGTATTTT.

This clonotype was seen more than once but under ten times. This chain joins TRBV28 and TRBJ2-4; 7 nucleotides align to TRBD2. CDR1 and CDR2 (germline): MDHEN, SYDVKM. This CDR3 contains 14 residues. V dropped 4 bases and J dropped 6; count of bases not matched to a gene: 6. The CDR3 sequence: CASSSGLFTNIQYF. The CDR3 DNA reads TGTGCCAGCAGTTCGGGACTATTTACAAACATTCAGTACTTC.

The chain carries TRBV7-9 and TRBJ2-7; 7 bases agree with TRBD2. V was pared by 5 bases and J by 6 bases, with 13 bases of the junction left unmatched. Looked up from germline, CDR1 is SEHNR and CDR2 is FQNEAQ (reference sequence). The CDR3 extends over 15 amino acids. CDR3 in DNA: TGTGCCAGCAGCGCTCCGGGACTACAGGACGGCGAGCAGTACTTC. This codes for CASSAPGLQDGEQYF. Based on the CDR3 plus reference TRBV7-9 and TRBJ2-7, the full variable domain is DTGVSQNPRHKITKRGQNVTFRCDPISEHNRLYWYRQTLGQGPEFLTYFQNEAQLEKSRLLSDRFSAERPKGSFSTLEIQRTEQGDSAMYLCASSAPGLQDGEQYFGPGTRLTVT.

The chain links TRBV14 to TRBJ2-3, with 7 nucleotides matching TRBD2. The CDR3 loop spans 16 amino acids. Losses at the gene ends were 4 bases for V and 1 base for J; bases not matched to a gene: 8. CDR1 and CDR2 from the germline V gene are SGHDN and FVKESK. The CDR3 nucleotides read TGTGCCAGCAGCCCCCTGGGCCGGGAGGGCACAGATACGCAGTATTTT. Its protein is CASSPLGREGTDTQYF. Together with reference TRBV14 and TRBJ2-3, the CDR3 gives the full variable domain: EAGVTQFPSHSVIEKGQTVTLRCDPISGHDNLYWYRRVMGKEIKFLLHFVKESKQDESGMPNNRFLAERTGGTYSTLKVQPAELEDSGVYFCASSPLGREGTDTQYFGPGTRLTVL.

This clonotype was seen a few times. The chain carries TRBV6-6 and TRBJ2-1; 12 positions agree with TRBD2. The CDR3 runs 16 residues. V was pared by 2 bases and J by 4 bases, with 3 bases of the junction left unmatched. The germline V gene encodes CDR1 MNHNY and CDR2 SVGAGI (reference sequence). Written as DNA, the CDR3 is TGTGCCAGCAGTTACCCCCTAGCGGGAGGGTACAATGAGCAGTTCTTC. It codes for CASSYPLAGGYNEQFF.

This clonotype has just a few counts. The V gene is TRBV7-3, the J gene TRBJ2-3; tentative D call: TRBD2 (5 bases). The CDR3 runs 15 residues. V gave up 2 bases and J gave up 3 bases, with 12 bases separating them. CDR1 is SGHTA and CDR2 is FQGTGA in the germline V gene. This CDR3 is CASSLVGVGTDTQYF. CDR3 bases: TGTGCCAGCAGCTTAGTGGGAGTAGGGACAGATACGCAGTATTTT. Full variable domain (missing parts from reference TRBV7-3 and TRBJ2-3): GAGVSQTPSNKVTEKGKYVELRCDPISGHTALYWYRQSLGQGPEFLIYFQGTGAADDSGLPNDRFFAVRPEGSVSTLKIQRTERGDSAVYLCASSLVGVGTDTQYFGPGTRLTVL.

J is TRBJ1-5 and V is TRBV15; D is unresolved. This CDR3 comprises 12 residues. Trimming removed 9 bases at V and 4 bases at J, with 10 bases between. The V gene's germline CDR1 is LNHNV and CDR2 YYDKDF (reference sequence). The CDR3 nucleotides are TGTGCCACATCAGCAGGTAATCAGCCCCAGCATTTT. The encoded protein is CATSAGNQPQHF.

There are a few counts of this clonotype. V and J are TRBV6-5 and TRBJ2-5, with 7 bases matching TRBD2. In germline, CDR1 is MNHEY, CDR2 SVGAGI. V lost 7 bases to trimming and J lost 2 bases; unmatched junction nucleotides: 16. CDR3 length: 17 residues. CDR3 protein: CASTRGTTLRRQETQYF. DNA of the CDR3: TGTGCCAGCACACGCGGGACTACTTTACGGAGACAAGAGACCCAGTACTTC.

The chain has TRBV27 and TRBJ2-5, with D possibly TRBD2 on 6 matching bases. The CDR3 contains 14 residues. CDR1 is MNHEY and CDR2 is SMNVEV in the germline V gene (reference sequence). Trimming took off 8 bases at V and 3 bases at J, with 16 bases between the two ends. The CDR3 spells CASQLAGSKETQYF. DNA of the CDR3: TGTGCCAGCCAACTTGCGGGGTCGAAAGAGACCCAGTACTTC.

The J gene is TRBJ1-1, the V gene TRBV5-1, with D perhaps TRBD1 (6 bases). This CDR3 is built from 11 residues. V was trimmed by 5 bases and J by 10 bases, leaving 12 bases between them. From germline, CDR1 is SGHRS and CDR2 YFSETQ. The CDR3 DNA follows: TGCGCCAGCAGGGACAGCCTAGGAGCTTTCTTT. It codes for CASRDSLGAFF.